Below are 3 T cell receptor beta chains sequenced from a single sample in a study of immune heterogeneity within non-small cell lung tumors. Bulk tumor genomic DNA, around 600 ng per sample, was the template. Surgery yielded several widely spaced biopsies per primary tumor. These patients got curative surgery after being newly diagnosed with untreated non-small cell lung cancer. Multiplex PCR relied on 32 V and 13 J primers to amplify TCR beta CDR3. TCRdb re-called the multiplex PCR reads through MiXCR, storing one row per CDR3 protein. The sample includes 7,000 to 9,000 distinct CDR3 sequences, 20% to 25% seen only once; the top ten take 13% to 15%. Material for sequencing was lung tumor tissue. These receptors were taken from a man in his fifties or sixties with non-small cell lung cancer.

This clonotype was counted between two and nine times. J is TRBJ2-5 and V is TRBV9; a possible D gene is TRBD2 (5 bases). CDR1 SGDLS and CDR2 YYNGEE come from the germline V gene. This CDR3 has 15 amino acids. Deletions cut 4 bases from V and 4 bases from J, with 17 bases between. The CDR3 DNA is TGTGCCAGCAGCCCCCACCGCCCAGGAGGAGAGACCCAGTACTTC. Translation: CASSPHRPGGETQYF.

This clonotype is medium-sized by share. CDR3 sequence reads: CASSMRGENTEAFF. Here the CDR3 DNA reads TGTGCCAGTAGTATGAGGGGGGAGAACACTGAAGCTTTCTTT. The V call is TRBV19, the J call TRBJ1-1; D might be TRBD1 (6 bases). The CDR3 runs to 14 residues. The V end was cut by 3 bases, the J end by 1 base, with 9 bases between. Germline CDR1 and CDR2: LNHDA and SQIVND (reference sequence).

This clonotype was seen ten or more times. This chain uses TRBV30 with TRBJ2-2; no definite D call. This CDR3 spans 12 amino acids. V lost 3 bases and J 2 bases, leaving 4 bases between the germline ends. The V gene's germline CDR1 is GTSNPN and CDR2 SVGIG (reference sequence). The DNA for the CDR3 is TGTGCCTGGAGACCAAACACCGGGGAGCTGTTTTTT. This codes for CAWRPNTGELFF.